The 22 T cell receptor beta chains given below trace back to one sample, sequenced in a study of control samples from healthy donors and cancer patients. The data were produced by immunoSEQ multiplex PCR, yet TCRdb's version contains in-frame clones alone and is incomplete. Of some 82,000 clones in the sample, about 90% were seen once. Sequencing was done on a sample of blood. Receptors originate from a man aged 50 to 59 in good health.

A single count supports this clone. The V and J genes are TRBV7-2 and TRBJ1-2, with D unresolved. The V and J ends lost 4 bases and 8 bases respectively, with 11 bases between them. The length of the CDR3 is 12 residues. Germline V CDR1 and CDR2: SGHTA, FQGNSA. The CDR3 sequence is CASSSHPWGYTF. In nucleotides, the CDR3 is TGTGCCAGCAGCTCTCACCCCTGGGGCTACACCTTC.

This clone was observed a few times. The chain is built from TRBV7-9 and TRBJ1-1; possibly TRBD1 for D (6 bases). The CDR3 contains 13 residues. The V end lost 4 bases, the J end lost 11 bases, and 17 bases lay between the germline ends. CDR1 and CDR2 (germline): SEHNR, FQNEAQ (reference sequence). CDR3: CASSSEGGGFAFF. The CDR3 nucleotides read TGTGCCAGCAGCTCAGAGGGGGGAGGGTTCGCTTTCTTT.

V and J are TRBV7-2 and TRBJ2-2; 10 positions agree with TRBD1. The V gene end was trimmed by 4 bases and the J gene end by 7 bases; junction bases not matched to a gene: 9. Germline V gene sequence: CDR1 SGHTA, CDR2 FQGNSA. The CDR3 has 16 amino acids. The chain's CDR3 is CASSYTGTGAGGELFF. CDR3 sequence (DNA): TGTGCCAGCAGCTACACCGGGACAGGGGCAGGCGGGGAGCTGTTTTTT.

This sequence joins TRBV10-1 and TRBJ2-7; D may be TRBD1 (6 bases). V shed 7 bases and J shed 13 bases, with 20 bases lying between them. Germline V CDR1 and CDR2: WNHNN, SYGVQD (reference sequence). This CDR3 is built from 12 residues. The CDR3 sequence: CASKLRDNSLYV. The CDR3 bases are TGCGCCAGCAAACTCCGGGACAACTCCCTCTACGTC.

This clone was counted between two and nine times. The chain is built from TRBV7-8 and TRBJ2-3; 8 bases map to TRBD1. The junction had 5 bases not matched to a gene; V was cut back by 5 bases and J by 1 base. The germline gives CDR1 SGHVS, CDR2 FQNEAQ. CDR3 length: 15 residues. The CDR3 DNA reads TGTGCCAGCAGCCGCAGGGGGCGAGGCACAGATACGCAGTATTTT. Its translation: CASSRRGRGTDTQYF.

V is TRBV11-3 and J is TRBJ2-3, with D unclear. This CDR3 has 15 amino acids. Trimming stripped 7 bases from V and 0 bases from J, with 14 bases between. The V gene's germline CDR1 is SGHNT and CDR2 YENEEA. The CDR3 DNA is TGTGCCAGCACCACTTCAGGCCTGAGCACAGATACGCAGTATTTT. Its translation: CASTTSGLSTDTQYF.

The genes are TRBV7-3 and TRBJ1-5; D gene unclear. Trimming removed 1 base at V and 0 bases at J, with 7 bases between. This CDR3 is built from 15 residues. Germline assignment: CDR1 SGHTA and CDR2 FQGTGA. This CDR3 reads CASSLNGYSNQPQHF. CDR3 sequence (DNA): TGTGCCAGCAGCTTAAACGGTTATAGCAATCAGCCCCAGCATTTT.

V usage is TRBV28 and J usage is TRBJ1-2, with unresolved D. This CDR3 region has 13 residues. V was pared by 2 bases and J by 2 bases, with 6 bases between. Germline CDR1 and CDR2: MDHEN and SYDVKM. CDR3 protein: CASSLDGNYGYTF. As DNA, the CDR3 is TGTGCCAGCAGTTTAGACGGGAACTATGGCTACACCTTC.

In this sample, this clone turned up a few times. CDR3 bases: TGCGCCAGCAGCCGCGAAAGGCCCGGGACTCAGGGGGGTGGCCGCTCCTACAATGAGCAGTTCTTC. This translates into CASSRERPGTQGGGRSYNEQFF. This rearrangement joins TRBV4-3 to TRBJ2-1; D might be TRBD1 (7 bases). The V end was cut by 4 bases, the J end by 0 bases, with 31 bases between. Per the germline V gene, CDR1 is LGHNA and CDR2 is YSLEER. This CDR3 contains 22 residues.

This chain joins TRBV12-3 or TRBV12-4 and TRBJ1-2, with D possibly being TRBD1 (5 bases). The germline V and J ends were trimmed by 6 bases and 6 bases, with 14 bases remaining between them. This CDR3 comprises 13 residues. The DNA for the CDR3 is TGTGCCAGCAGGGGGCGATATATGGATGGCTACACCTTC. Encoded protein: CASRGRYMDGYTF.

The count of this clone is one. J is TRBJ1-2 and V is TRBV4-1; TRBD1 might be the D (5 bases). In germline, CDR1 is MGHRA, CDR2 YSYEKL. With 3 bases removed from V and 2 bases from J, the gap between germline ends came to 13 bases. The CDR3 runs to 15 residues. CDR3 DNA: TGCGCCAGCAGCCAGCCGGACATCACCAACTATGGCTACACCTTC. This translates into CASSQPDITNYGYTF.

The rearrangement uses TRBV3-1 (or the pseudogene TRBV3-2) and TRBJ1-1, with D hard to call. CDR3 length equals 14 residues. The germline CDR1 and CDR2 sequences are LGHDT and YNNKEL (reference sequence). With 5 bases removed from V and 4 bases from J, the gap between germline ends came to 14 bases. CDR3 sequence (DNA): TGTGCCAGCAGCGGAACCAGCGGGGTCACTGAAGCTTTCTTT. Residues: CASSGTSGVTEAFF.

The chain carries TRBV19 and TRBJ1-6; perhaps TRBD1 as D (5 bases). The CDR3 sequence is 17 residues long. The germline V gene encodes CDR1 LNHDA and CDR2 SQIVND (reference sequence). V lost 0 bases, J lost 7 bases, and 16 bases lay in between. The CDR3 protein is CASSIDRRGRGNSPLHF. The CDR3 region has the DNA TGTGCCAGTAGTATAGATCGGAGGGGAAGAGGGAATTCACCCCTCCACTTT.

The chain has TRBV12-3 or TRBV12-4 and TRBJ1-2, with 9 bases lining up with TRBD1. Unmatched junction bases numbered 6, after V lost 6 bases and J lost 7 bases. The CDR3 covers 13 residues. In DNA form, the CDR3 reads TGTGCCAGCAGGCGACAGGGGGAGTCTGGCTACACCTTC. This codes for CASRRQGESGYTF.

This clone was seen once. The V and J genes are TRBV6-2 or TRBV6-3 and TRBJ2-7; D is unresolved. The CDR3 sequence is 12 residues long. Germline V gene data show CDR1 as MNHEY and CDR2 as SVGEGT. V shed 6 bases and J shed 3 bases, with 9 bases lying between them. CDR3 in amino acids: CASSDPGYEQYF. CDR3 DNA sequence: TGTGCCAGCAGCGACCCAGGCTACGAGCAGTACTTC.

V and J are TRBV5-6 and TRBJ2-1, with unresolved D. This CDR3 contains 15 residues. Per germline, CDR1 SGHDT and CDR2 YYEEEE. Trimming cost V 0 bases and J 1 base, with 8 bases left between them. CDR3 DNA sequence: TGTGCCAGCAGCTTGGTTACCGATTCCTACAATGAGCAGTTCTTC. Amino acid sequence: CASSLVTDSYNEQFF.

The rearrangement uses TRBV3-1 (or the pseudogene TRBV3-2) and TRBJ2-4; D unresolved. CDR1 and CDR2 from the germline V gene are LGHDT and YNNKEL (reference sequence). The V end was cut by 4 bases, the J end by 0 bases, with 4 bases between. The CDR3 extends over 13 amino acids. CDR3 coding DNA: TGTGCCAGCAGCCCCCTAGCCAAAAACATTCAGTACTTC. Translation gives CASSPLAKNIQYF.

This clone was detected once. The chain carries TRBV11-2 and TRBJ2-3; D is unclear. Germline V gives CDR1 SGHAT, CDR2 FQNNGV. V was pared by 5 bases and J by 2 bases, with 8 bases between. The CDR3 is made up of 13 amino acids. The DNA for the CDR3 is TGTGCCAGCAGCCCCGGGCCCACAGATACGCAGTATTTT. This sequence encodes CASSPGPTDTQYF.

The genes are TRBV6-5 and TRBJ1-2; 12 positions agree with TRBD1. Germline trimming cut 6 bases from V and 8 bases from J; bases unmatched to any gene: 10. Germline lookup yields CDR1 MNHEY and CDR2 SVGAGI. This CDR3 region has 15 residues. The CDR3 DNA is TGTGCCAGCAGAGCACCGGGACAGGGGGCAGGCGGCTACACCTTC. Translation: CASRAPGQGAGGYTF.

V is TRBV13 and J is TRBJ1-6; tentatively, D is TRBD1 (5 bases). Looked up from germline, CDR1 is PRHDT and CDR2 is FYEKMQ (reference sequence). V was pared by 5 bases and J by 8 bases, with 22 bases between. This CDR3 comprises 17 residues. CDR3 amino acids: CASSLARQNFYHSPLHF. The CDR3 nucleotides are TGTGCCAGCAGCCTGGCCCGACAGAATTTTTACCATTCACCCCTCCACTTT.

The chain combines TRBV10-3 with TRBJ1-4; 9 bases line up with TRBD1. This CDR3 spans 13 amino acids. After removal of 6 bases from V and 6 bases from J, the junction contained 2 bases not matched to a gene. Germline V gene lookup returns CDR1 ENHRY and CDR2 SYGVKD. The CDR3 DNA is TGTGCCATCAGGACAGGGGGTCATGAAAAACTGTTTTTT. Amino acid sequence: CAIRTGGHEKLFF.

The V and J genes are TRBV4-3 and TRBJ1-6; TRBD1 might be the D (5 bases). The ends were cut back, 0 bases at V and 7 bases at J, with 10 bases in the middle. From germline, CDR1 is LGHNA and CDR2 YSLEER. This CDR3 region has 15 residues. The CDR3 spells CASSQDGAGNSPLHF. The CDR3 nucleotides are TGCGCCAGCAGCCAAGATGGGGCAGGGAATTCACCCCTCCACTTT.